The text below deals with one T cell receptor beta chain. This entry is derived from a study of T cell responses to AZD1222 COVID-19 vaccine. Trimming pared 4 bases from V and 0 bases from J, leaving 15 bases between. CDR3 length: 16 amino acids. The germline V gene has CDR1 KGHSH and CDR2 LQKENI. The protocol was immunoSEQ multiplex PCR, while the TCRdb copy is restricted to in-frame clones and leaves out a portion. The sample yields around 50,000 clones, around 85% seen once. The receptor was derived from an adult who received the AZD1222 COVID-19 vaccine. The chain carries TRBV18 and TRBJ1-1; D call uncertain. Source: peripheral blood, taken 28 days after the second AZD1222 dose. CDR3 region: CASSLLHDAMNTEAFF. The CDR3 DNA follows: TGTGCCAGCTCACTTTTACATGACGCCATGAACACTGAAGCTTTCTTT.